The present TCR beta chain was sequenced within a study of OX40 agonist ivuxolimab in advanced cancers. Trimming took 4 bases from V and 6 from J; bases not matched to a gene: 5. The germline gives CDR1 ENHRY, CDR2 SYGVKD. This CDR3 is 14 amino acids long. Sequenced by immunoSEQ multiplex PCR; TCRdb stores in-frame clones only, minus some. The repertoire holds some 72,000 clones, under 85% seen once, with roughly 0.53% in the top ten. General study findings and limits: At doses 0.1 to 3.0 mg/kg, CD4+ and CD8+ clones expanded. Normalized T-cell clonal expansion was also low in a subset of nonresponders. The work left the antigen specificity of expanded peripheral T cells undetermined.

In the case of this clone: Antigen: not known.

The V and J genes are TRBV10-3 and TRBJ1-5; 8 bases match TRBD1. Sample: CD4+ or CD8+ T cells sorted from blood, taken in a trial of the OX40 agonist ivuxolimab. This TCR derives from an adult with an advanced solid tumor such as melanoma, head and neck, liver or kidney cancer. The DNA for the CDR3 is TGTGCCATCAGTGGAGGACAGGGAGGTCAGCCCCAGCATTTT. Its protein product is CAISGGQGGQPQHF.